Sequencing of this T cell receptor beta chain was carried out in a study of T cells in Graves' hyperthyroidism and ophthalmopathy (dated by TCRdb to between 2019 and 2020). In the study overall: Peripheral blood was collected at initial diagnosis, before any treatment. After sampling, hyperthyroidism patients received methimazole starting at 30 mg daily, and ophthalmopathy patients received high-dose intravenous methylprednisolone. The approximately 100 discovery patients were divided at random into training and test sets in a 7:3 ratio. A discovery cohort of about 100 patients, 43 with Graves' ophthalmopathy and 55 to 65 with stable Graves' hyperthyroidism, was used to find distinguishing TCR V-J signatures. According to the paper, TCR Vbeta CDR3 sequencing was carried out on some 140 peripheral blood samples, which came from approximately 41 ophthalmopathy, roughly 75 hyperthyroidism and roughly 17 progressor patients. In addition, the study compared T-cell repertoires in thyroid tissue and in blood from several Graves' hyperthyroidism patients. Prospective prediction of ophthalmopathy was tested in an independent validation cohort consisting of roughly 19 hyperthyroidism patients and more than 15 patients who later progressed to ophthalmopathy. Findings and caveats that apply to the study as a whole: No statistical method was used to set the sample size in advance, and investigators knew the group allocation. In cross-validation, a model built on a 13 V-J signature told ophthalmopathy apart from stable hyperthyroidism with under 90% sensitivity and 81% to 82% specificity, and in testing the same model reached 80%/75%. In validation, progression to ophthalmopathy was predicted by the model with almost 71% sensitivity and 72% to 85% specificity, a median of 6.5 months before onset. Blood samples also contained most of the expanded thyroid clonotypes (frequency above 0.001), which suggests that blood repertoires may reflect thyroid immune responses.

Amplification of TCR beta CDR3 regions was carried out from RNA transcripts. The first round of RT-PCR for the TCR CDR3 was performed with the HTBI primer set and the Qiagen OneStep RT-PCR kit. A second multiplex PCR round built the libraries, followed by size selection and purification. Paired-end sequencing of the libraries was performed with 100 bp reads on an Illumina HiSeq2000. Turning to the authors' computational methods: Raw data were processed with SOAPnuke, discarding reads with adapters, uncalled bases, mean Phred below 15, or no exact constant-primer or identifier match. High-quality paired reads were merged with COPE v1.2.5, and unique nucleotide sequences were defined as clonotypes. MiTCR v1.1 was used to align clonotypes to the IMGT TRBV, TRBD and TRBJ reference segments. The analysis was restricted to V-J combinations with a frequency above 0.0001, which together covered about 99% of the repertoires. The TCS score was defined as the ratio of F50 (clonal expansion) to E x V (chaos), calculated using BLOSUM62-based TCRdist between CDR3 peptides within each V-J. Welch's t-statistics and random forest reduced fewer than 600 V-J features to 10 to 15, which were used in a naive Bayes classifier (R e1071). The public sequencing data were trimmed at Q25 with fastp and processed into clonotypes with MiXCR by TCRdb, which kept only in-frame beta chains. Each entry is one CDR3 protein sequence, shown with its most common DNA and genes. The V and J calls here are based on TCRdb, not the publication. This sample gives about 700,000 distinct CDR3 sequences in total; around 13% of them show up just once. Roughly a tenth of the sample is in the top ten clones.

Per the germline V gene (reference sequence), MNHEY is the CDR1 and SMNVEV is the CDR2. The V and J ends are trimmed by 6 bases and 11 bases, leaving 19 bases between them. The cysteine opens and the phenylalanine closes a CDR3 of 13 amino acids. The retained sequence is limited to the CDR3, 39 bases, with the frame set at the first base. Comment on this clonotype: Its cognate antigen has yet to be identified. No qualities accompany the bases; no much larger clone lies one base away.

Stable Graves' hyperthyroidism was defined as no progression to ophthalmopathy during 18 months of follow-up. Hyperthyroidism patients were aged 18 to 65 years and newly diagnosed, with disease duration of less than 2 months. Any patient with an uncontrolled infection, another autoimmune disease, pregnancy or lactation was excluded. Clinical symptoms, serum thyroxine and TRAb, thyroid ultrasound, and orbital computed tomography formed the basis for the diagnoses. Ficoll-Paque density gradient centrifugation was used to isolate PBMCs from under 11 ml of fresh peripheral blood. Total RNA was extracted using Trizol reagent, and RNA quality was assessed on an Agilent 2100 Bioanalyzer.

The rearrangement joined TRBV27 to TRBJ1-1; TRBD1 is perhaps the D gene, given 5 matching bases. The sequencing sample was made of blood. This receptor was taken from a young woman with Graves' hyperthyroidism. Read as DNA, the sequence is TGTGCCAGCAGGCAGGGACTCCAAAGAGCGGCTTTCTTT. Its translation reads: CASRQGLQRAAFF.